This T cell receptor beta chain was found in a study of blood T cells in healthy people across ages. Donation came from healthy Caucasian individuals in Russia who were aged roughly 6 to 95. Alongside a J-beta primer mix, a sample-barcoded 5' primer served in a second PCR lasting about 7 to 12 cycles. TCRdb reprocessed the 5' RACE reads via MiXCR and lists one record per CDR3 protein. The data hold around 1.5 million distinct CDR3 sequences, with roughly 60% observed a single time. Points on this clonotype: What it recognizes is unknown.

General study results and limits: Estimated diversity, derived from one million T cells, was regarded as an underestimate.

This receptor was obtained from a man aged 18-30 years in good health. The sequencing sample was made of blood.

CDR3 nucleotide sequence: TGTGCCAGCAACCGGCGGAGCCAAGAGACCCAGTACTTC. Protein product: CASNRRSQETQYF. The chain uses TRBV12-3 or TRBV12-4 and TRBJ2-5; D is uncertain. V gave up 7 bases and J gave up 1 base, with 10 bases separating them. The CDR3 has 13 residues.